A single count supports the clone carrying this T cell receptor beta chain. Its specificity is unknown. This CDR3 region has 13 residues. J gave up 3 bases and V 7 bases, and 5 bases lay outside the gene matches. Per germline, CDR1 LNHDA and CDR2 SQIVND (reference sequence). As the starting material, over 9 ml of fresh peripheral blood yielded the PBMCs. This sample is part of a study of Graves' ophthalmopathy and Graves' hyperthyroidism. Study-level points and caveats: Blood repertoires reportedly contained most expanded thyroid clonotypes above 0.001 frequency.

RNA transcripts were the template, and TCR beta CDR3 regions were amplified from them. First-round RT-PCR with HTBI primers preceded a second-round multiplex PCR. TCRdb re-derived calls from the multiplex PCR reads in MiXCR, one entry per CDR3 protein. The sample holds under 60,000 distinct CDR3 sequences, more than 40% seen once. This receptor was identified in an adult woman with Graves' ophthalmopathy. The rearrangement uses TRBV19 and TRBJ1-1; 7 bases match TRBD1. The sequencing input was peripheral blood. The CDR3 DNA reads TGTGCCAGTAATGACAGGGCGGACACTGAAGCTTTCTTT. Its protein is CASNDRADTEAFF.